The text below deals with one TCR beta chain. The antigen remains undetermined. This sample is part of a study of cytomegalovirus exposure and HLA in healthy donors. Trimming stripped 2 bases from V and 1 base from J, with 9 bases between. The V gene's germline CDR1 is SEHNR and CDR2 FQNEAQ (reference sequence). The CDR3 extends over 14 amino acids. Both 60 Vbeta primers and 13 Jbeta primers went into the PCR. Sequencing used immunoSEQ multiplex PCR; TCRdb keeps in-frame clones, though not all of them. This table has about 120,000 clones, approximately 74% appearing once. Points from the study as a whole: There were fewer than 200 TCR beta chains listed as cytomegalovirus-associated. Later work associated roughly 15,000 TCR beta sequences with HLA alleles at 0.05 false discovery rate.

The chain has TRBV7-9 and TRBJ2-7; D might be TRBD1 (7 bases). This TCR derives from a woman aged 45-65 years in good health and CMV-seropositive. What was sequenced was PBMCs. Here the CDR3 reads CASSLPGGSYEQYF. The DNA for the CDR3 is TGTGCCAGCAGCTTACCAGGGGGGTCCTACGAGCAGTACTTC.